This TCR beta chain originates from a study of T-cell reconstitution after alpha-beta-depleted transplantation in children. This CDR3 contains 13 residues. V dropped 3 bases and J dropped 7; count of bases not matched to a gene: 6. Germline-derived CDR1 and CDR2 are DFQATT and SNEGSKA (reference sequence). The authors prepared the TCRbeta library with unique molecular identifiers. TCRdb reprocessed the PCR reads via MiXCR and lists one record per CDR3 protein. The table records a few hundred thousand distinct CDR3 sequences, approximately 20% of them present only once. The chain combines TRBV20-1 with TRBJ2-1; TRBD2 agrees at 7 bases. The source of this sequence is a human donor who donated a stem cell graft to a child with acute lymphoblastic leukemia. The material was PBMCs from the stem cell graft donor, obtained from the stem cell graft. CDR3 protein: CSARRGRDNEQFF. The DNA of the CDR3 is TGCAGTGCTAGGCGAGGGAGGGATAATGAGCAGTTCTTC.